The 5 T cell receptor beta chains presented below share a single source sample, sequenced in a study of T cells after yellow fever vaccination. In TCRdb, the 5' RACE reads were re-called with MiXCR into one record per CDR3 protein. The data show over 65,000 distinct CDR3 sequences, with more than 10% seen just once and about 22% held by the top ten. Material: CD8+ T cells not binding an NS4B(214-222) dextramer, sorted from PBMCs, obtained roughly 20 days after the first yellow fever vaccination. These TCRs come from a young man who received the YFV17D yellow fever vaccine.

This clonotype was seen many times. An end of the junction does not agree with germline; a read error may underlie this. The genes are TRBV29-1 and TRBJ2-1; perhaps TRBD2 as D (5 bases). Germline V gene sequence: CDR1 SQVTM, CDR2 ANQGSEA. This CDR3 region has 13 residues. CDR3 DNA sequence: TGCAGCGTCGAAGGTGAGGGTAGGGATGAGCAGTTCTTC. It is translated as CSVEGEGRDEQFF.

This clonotype was seen only a few times. The chain links TRBV4-1 to TRBJ2-1, with TRBD2 identical over 7 bases. With V trimmed by 4 bases and J by 0 bases, 6 bases remained unmatched. Germline V CDR1 and CDR2: MGHRA, YSYEKL. This CDR3 is built from 16 residues. As DNA, the CDR3 is TGCGCCAGCAGCCGTGGCGGGGGTACCTCCTACAATGAGCAGTTCTTC. As protein: CASSRGGGTSYNEQFF.

This clonotype was found a few times. The chain is built from TRBV7-9 and TRBJ2-1; D is undetermined. V was cut by 2 bases and J by 8 bases, with 19 bases left in between. Per germline, CDR1 SEHNR and CDR2 FQNEAQ (reference sequence). This CDR3 region has 16 residues. This CDR3 is CASSLMLGPGRDEQFF. The CDR3 DNA follows: TGTGCCAGCAGCTTAATGTTAGGGCCAGGACGCGATGAGCAGTTCTTC. The variable domain in full, completed from reference TRBV7-9 and TRBJ2-1, reads DTGVSQNPRHKITKRGQNVTFRCDPISEHNRLYWYRQTLGQGPEFLTYFQNEAQLEKSRLLSDRFSAERPKGSFSTLEIQRTEQGDSAMYLCASSLMLGPGRDEQFFGPGTRLTVL.

The chain employs TRBV7-9 and TRBJ2-6; D is unclear. CDR1 is SEHNR and CDR2 is FQNEAQ in the germline V gene (reference sequence). The V end lost 7 bases, the J end lost 2 bases, and 18 bases lay between the germline ends. The CDR3 is 17 residues long. CDR3 in DNA: TGTGCCAGCACCTTGGGTCTTCTAGGGCCTGGGGCCAACGTCCTGACTTTC. It specifies CASTLGLLGPGANVLTF.

This clonotype has at least ten counts. The chain links TRBV29-1 to TRBJ1-5; D ambiguous. V was clipped by 4 bases and J by 0 bases, with 7 bases between them. Germline V CDR1 and CDR2: SQVTM, ANQGSEA. This CDR3 comprises 13 residues. The CDR3 sequence: CSVAGDSNQPQHF. CDR3 DNA: TGCAGCGTTGCCGGAGATAGCAATCAGCCCCAGCATTTT.